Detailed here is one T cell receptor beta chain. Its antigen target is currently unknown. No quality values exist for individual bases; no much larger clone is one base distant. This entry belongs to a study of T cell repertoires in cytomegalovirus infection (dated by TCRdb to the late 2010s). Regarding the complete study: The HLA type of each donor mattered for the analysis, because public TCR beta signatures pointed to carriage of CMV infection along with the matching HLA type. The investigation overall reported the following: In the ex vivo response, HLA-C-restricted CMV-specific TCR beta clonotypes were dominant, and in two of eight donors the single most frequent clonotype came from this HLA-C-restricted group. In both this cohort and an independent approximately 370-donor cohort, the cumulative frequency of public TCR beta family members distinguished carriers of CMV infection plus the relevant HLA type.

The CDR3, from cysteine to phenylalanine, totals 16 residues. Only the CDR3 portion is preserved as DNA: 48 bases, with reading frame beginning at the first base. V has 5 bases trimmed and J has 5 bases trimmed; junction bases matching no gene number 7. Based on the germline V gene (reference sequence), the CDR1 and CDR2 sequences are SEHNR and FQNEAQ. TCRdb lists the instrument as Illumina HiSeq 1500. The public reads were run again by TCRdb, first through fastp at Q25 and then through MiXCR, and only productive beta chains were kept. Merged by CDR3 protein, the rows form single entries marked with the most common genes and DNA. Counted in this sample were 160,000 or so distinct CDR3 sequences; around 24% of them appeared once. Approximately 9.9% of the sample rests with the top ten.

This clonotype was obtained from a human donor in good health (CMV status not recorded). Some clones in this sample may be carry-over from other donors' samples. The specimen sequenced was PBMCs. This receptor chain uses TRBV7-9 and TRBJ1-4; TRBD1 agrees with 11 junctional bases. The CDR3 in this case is CASSLGQGADNEKLFF. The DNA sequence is TGTGCCAGCAGCCTAGGACAGGGGGCCGACAATGAAAAACTGTTTTTT.